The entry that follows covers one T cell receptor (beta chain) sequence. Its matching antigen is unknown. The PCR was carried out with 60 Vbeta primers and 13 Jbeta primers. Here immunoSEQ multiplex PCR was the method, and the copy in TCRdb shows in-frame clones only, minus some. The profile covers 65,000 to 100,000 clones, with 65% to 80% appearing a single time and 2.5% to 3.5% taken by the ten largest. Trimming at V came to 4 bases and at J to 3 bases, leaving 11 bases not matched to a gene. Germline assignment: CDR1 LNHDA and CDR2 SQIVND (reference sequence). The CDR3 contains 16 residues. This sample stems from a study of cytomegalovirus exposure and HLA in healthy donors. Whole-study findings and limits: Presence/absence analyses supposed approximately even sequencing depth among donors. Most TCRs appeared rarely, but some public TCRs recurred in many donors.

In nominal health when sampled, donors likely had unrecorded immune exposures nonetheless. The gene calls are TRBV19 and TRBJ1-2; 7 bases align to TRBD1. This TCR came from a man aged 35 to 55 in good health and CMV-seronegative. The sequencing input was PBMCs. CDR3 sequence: CASSNHRGGPYYGYTF. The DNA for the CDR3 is TGTGCCAGTAGTAACCACAGGGGAGGTCCCTACTATGGCTACACCTTC.